This is a list of T cell receptor beta chains from one sample in a study of blood T cells in healthy people across ages. Each CDR3 protein is one row after TCRdb ran MiXCR on the 5' RACE reads. The sample has some 760,000 distinct CDR3 sequences, more than 20% seen once. This sample also belongs to another study, concerning T cells of mothers and their children.

Sequences were obtained from blood. The receptors were sampled from a boy aged 5-17 years in good health. CDR3s include the opening cysteine and the closing phenylalanine or tryptophan. D genes are given only for firm matches. Some rows mark clone size as missing; the rest say once, few, many or name a class of expanded clone.

cdr3_aa: CASRPSKQETQYF
cdr3_nt: TGTGCCAGCAGGCCTAGCAAACAAGAGACCCAGTACTTC
j_call: TRBJ2-5
clone_size: -
v_call: TRBV7-2
cdr3_length: 13
d_call: -

cdr3_aa: CASSYLGTGVSPLHF
cdr3_nt: TGTGCCAGCAGTTACCTTGGGACAGGGGTCTCACCCCTCCACTTT
j_call: TRBJ1-6
clone_size: -
v_call: TRBV6-5
cdr3_length: 15
d_call: TRBD1

cdr3_aa: CASSLDGGRGQTQYF
cdr3_nt: TGTGCCAGCAGCTTAGATGGCGGGAGGGGACAGACCCAGTACTTC
j_call: TRBJ2-5
clone_size: -
v_call: TRBV7-6
cdr3_length: 15
d_call: TRBD2

cdr3_aa: CASSQSLARTYNEQFF
cdr3_nt: TGCGCCAGCAGCCAATCCCTAGCCCGTACCTACAATGAGCAGTTCTTC
j_call: TRBJ2-1
clone_size: -
v_call: TRBV4-3
cdr3_length: 16
d_call: -

cdr3_aa: CASSGDQSGGANIQYF
cdr3_nt: TGTGCCAGCAGTGGGGACCAGAGCGGGGGGGCCAACATTCAGTACTTC
j_call: TRBJ2-4
clone_size: -
v_call: TRBV2
cdr3_length: 16
d_call: TRBD2

cdr3_aa: CASSLGVWNNEQFF
cdr3_nt: TGTGCCAGCAGCTTGGGGGTCTGGAACAATGAGCAGTTCTTC
j_call: TRBJ2-1
clone_size: few
v_call: TRBV5-5
cdr3_length: 14
d_call: -

cdr3_aa: CASSNGQGNGYTF
cdr3_nt: TGTGCCAGCAGTAATGGACAGGGGAATGGCTACACCTTC
j_call: TRBJ1-2
clone_size: few
v_call: TRBV28
cdr3_length: 13
d_call: TRBD1

cdr3_aa: CASSTPGTSGGETQYF
cdr3_nt: TGTGCCAGTAGTACTCCCGGGACTAGCGGGGGGGAGACCCAGTACTTC
j_call: TRBJ2-5
clone_size: few
v_call: TRBV19
cdr3_length: 16
d_call: TRBD2

cdr3_aa: CASLRFTDTQYF
cdr3_nt: TGTGCCAGCTTACGGTTCACAGATACGCAGTATTTT
j_call: TRBJ2-3
clone_size: few
v_call: TRBV2
cdr3_length: 12
d_call: -

cdr3_aa: CSATGWREQYF
cdr3_nt: TGCAGCGCAACAGGGTGGCGGGAGCAGTACTTC
j_call: TRBJ2-7
clone_size: -
v_call: TRBV29-1
cdr3_length: 11
d_call: -

cdr3_aa: CSVGDRHITADTQYF
cdr3_nt: TGCAGCGTTGGCGACAGACACATAACGGCAGATACGCAGTATTTT
j_call: TRBJ2-3
clone_size: -
v_call: TRBV29-1
cdr3_length: 15
d_call: -

cdr3_aa: CATSDLYQETQYF
cdr3_nt: TGTGCCACCAGTGATTTGTATCAGGAGACCCAGTACTTC
j_call: TRBJ2-5
clone_size: -
v_call: TRBV24-1
cdr3_length: 13
d_call: -

cdr3_aa: CAISESHTDNEQFF
cdr3_nt: TGTGCCATCAGTGAGTCTCACACTGACAATGAGCAGTTCTTC
j_call: TRBJ2-1
clone_size: -
v_call: TRBV10-3
cdr3_length: 14
d_call: -

cdr3_aa: CASRMGLAGIQNNEQFF
cdr3_nt: TGTGCCAGCAGAATGGGACTAGCGGGAATCCAGAACAATGAGCAGTTCTTC
j_call: TRBJ2-1
clone_size: -
v_call: TRBV6-8
cdr3_length: 17
d_call: TRBD2

cdr3_aa: CASAFLLAEETQYF
cdr3_nt: TGTGCTAGTGCCTTCCTCCTAGCGGAAGAGACCCAGTACTTC
j_call: TRBJ2-5
clone_size: -
v_call: TRBV12-5
cdr3_length: 14
d_call: TRBD2

cdr3_aa: CASSPRTASTDTQYF
cdr3_nt: TGTGCCAGCAGCCCTAGGACAGCTAGCACAGATACGCAGTATTTT
j_call: TRBJ2-3
clone_size: few
v_call: TRBV7-2
cdr3_length: 15
d_call: -

cdr3_aa: CASSPVLGVYYEQYF
cdr3_nt: TGTGCCAGCAGCCCCGTTTTGGGGGTTTACTACGAGCAGTACTTC
j_call: TRBJ2-7
clone_size: few
v_call: TRBV7-6
cdr3_length: 15
d_call: -

cdr3_aa: CASSTGRDEQFF
cdr3_nt: TGTGCCAGCAGTACGGGACGAGATGAGCAGTTCTTC
j_call: TRBJ2-1
clone_size: -
v_call: TRBV6-6
cdr3_length: 12
d_call: -

cdr3_aa: CASSKGPLTSRETQYF
cdr3_nt: TGTGCCAGCAGCAAAGGTCCCCTAACCTCCAGGGAGACCCAGTACTTC
j_call: TRBJ2-5
clone_size: -
v_call: TRBV21-1
cdr3_length: 16
d_call: -

cdr3_aa: CASSAHPQETQYF
cdr3_nt: TGCGCCAGCAGCGCGCACCCTCAAGAGACCCAGTACTTC
j_call: TRBJ2-5
clone_size: few
v_call: TRBV5-1
cdr3_length: 13
d_call: -

cdr3_aa: CSAEESDTQYF
cdr3_nt: TGCAGTGCTGAGGAATCAGATACGCAGTATTTT
j_call: TRBJ2-3
clone_size: -
v_call: TRBV20-1
cdr3_length: 11
d_call: -

cdr3_aa: CSVPRVGSGVYNEQFF
cdr3_nt: TGCAGCGTCCCCAGGGTCGGGAGCGGGGTATACAATGAGCAGTTCTTC
j_call: TRBJ2-1
clone_size: -
v_call: TRBV29-1
cdr3_length: 16
d_call: TRBD2

cdr3_aa: CASSLRLQAYEQYF
cdr3_nt: TGTGCCAGCAGTTTAAGGCTACAAGCCTACGAGCAGTACTTC
j_call: TRBJ2-7
clone_size: -
v_call: TRBV28
cdr3_length: 14
d_call: -

cdr3_aa: CASSYEDGGVLETQYF
cdr3_nt: TGTGCCAGCAGCTACGAAGACGGCGGGGTTTTGGAGACCCAGTACTTC
j_call: TRBJ2-5
clone_size: -
v_call: TRBV12-3/TRBV12-4
cdr3_length: 16
d_call: -

cdr3_aa: CASSFRENIQYF
cdr3_nt: TGTGCCAGCAGCTTCAGGGAAAACATTCAGTACTTC
j_call: TRBJ2-4
clone_size: few
v_call: TRBV7-9
cdr3_length: 12
d_call: -

cdr3_aa: CSASPVKVADTQYF
cdr3_nt: TGCAGTGCCTCCCCAGTCAAGGTAGCAGATACGCAGTATTTT
j_call: TRBJ2-3
clone_size: few
v_call: TRBV20-1
cdr3_length: 14
d_call: -

cdr3_aa: CASSPAPSGTSPYTQYF
cdr3_nt: TGTGCCAGCAGTCCCGCACCCTCCGGGACTAGCCCGTATACGCAGTATTTT
j_call: TRBJ2-3
clone_size: -
v_call: TRBV28
cdr3_length: 17
d_call: TRBD2

cdr3_aa: CATSSIDPYNEQFF
cdr3_nt: TGTGCCACCAGCAGTATAGATCCCTACAATGAGCAGTTCTTC
j_call: TRBJ2-1
clone_size: -
v_call: TRBV15
cdr3_length: 14
d_call: -

cdr3_aa: CASSGTGTENEKLFF
cdr3_nt: TGCGCCAGCAGCGGAACCGGGACGGAAAATGAAAAACTGTTTTTT
j_call: TRBJ1-4
clone_size: -
v_call: TRBV5-1
cdr3_length: 15
d_call: -

cdr3_aa: CASGLVLGDLSIVNEKLFF
cdr3_nt: TGTGCTAGTGGTTTGGTACTCGGGGATTTGTCGATTGTTAATGAAAAACTGTTTTTT
j_call: TRBJ1-4
clone_size: -
v_call: TRBV12-5
cdr3_length: 19
d_call: -

cdr3_aa: CASSLGWGTENTIYF
cdr3_nt: TGTGCCAGCAGCTTAGGATGGGGGACTGAAAACACCATATATTTT
j_call: TRBJ1-3
clone_size: -
v_call: TRBV7-9
cdr3_length: 15
d_call: -

cdr3_aa: CASSQRLAGGPKTQYF
cdr3_nt: TGTGCCAGCAGTCAAAGACTAGCGGGAGGGCCTAAGACCCAGTACTTC
j_call: TRBJ2-5
clone_size: -
v_call: TRBV6-1
cdr3_length: 16
d_call: TRBD2

cdr3_aa: CASSHNTGSTRGYTF
cdr3_nt: TGTGCCAGCAGCCATAATACGGGCTCTACGAGGGGCTACACCTTC
j_call: TRBJ1-2
clone_size: few
v_call: TRBV7-2
cdr3_length: 15
d_call: -

cdr3_aa: CAISDGMMSTEAFF
cdr3_nt: TGTGCCATCAGTGACGGTATGATGAGCACTGAAGCTTTCTTT
j_call: TRBJ1-1
clone_size: few
v_call: TRBV10-3
cdr3_length: 14
d_call: -

cdr3_aa: CASSQGGIGELFF
cdr3_nt: TGTGCCAGCAGCCAAGGGGGCATCGGGGAGCTGTTTTTT
j_call: TRBJ2-2
clone_size: many
v_call: TRBV28
cdr3_length: 13
d_call: TRBD1

cdr3_aa: CASSSGGGGTQYF
cdr3_nt: TGTGCCAGCAGTTCTGGGGGAGGAGGGACCCAGTACTTC
j_call: TRBJ2-5
clone_size: -
v_call: TRBV28
cdr3_length: 13
d_call: -

cdr3_aa: CASSYSTMWEQYF
cdr3_nt: TGTGCCAGCAGTTACTCGACTATGTGGGAGCAGTACTTC
j_call: TRBJ2-7
clone_size: -
v_call: TRBV6-2/TRBV6-3
cdr3_length: 13
d_call: -

cdr3_aa: CASSSTGGQTSDTQYF
cdr3_nt: TGCGCCAGCAGCTCCACAGGGGGACAGACATCGGATACGCAGTATTTT
j_call: TRBJ2-3
clone_size: few
v_call: TRBV5-1
cdr3_length: 16
d_call: TRBD1

cdr3_aa: CASSPLVTETQYF
cdr3_nt: TGTGCCAGCAGCCCACTAGTGACTGAGACCCAGTACTTC
j_call: TRBJ2-5
clone_size: many
v_call: TRBV6-2/TRBV6-3
cdr3_length: 13
d_call: -

cdr3_aa: CASSPLDGQETQYF
cdr3_nt: TGTGCCAGCAGCCCACTGGACGGACAAGAGACCCAGTACTTC
j_call: TRBJ2-5
clone_size: -
v_call: TRBV28
cdr3_length: 14
d_call: -

cdr3_aa: CASSYSGLRGLGYTF
cdr3_nt: TGTGCCAGCAGTTACTCAGGTCTCAGGGGCCTTGGCTACACCTTC
j_call: TRBJ1-2
clone_size: -
v_call: TRBV6-5
cdr3_length: 15
d_call: -

cdr3_aa: CSGTEPNTGELFF
cdr3_nt: TGCAGCGGGACCGAACCTAACACCGGGGAGCTGTTTTTT
j_call: TRBJ2-2
clone_size: -
v_call: TRBV29-1
cdr3_length: 13
d_call: -

cdr3_aa: CASSDEAMNTEAFF
cdr3_nt: TGTGCCAGCAGTGACGAGGCAATGAACACTGAAGCTTTCTTT
j_call: TRBJ1-1
clone_size: -
v_call: TRBV2
cdr3_length: 14
d_call: -

cdr3_aa: CASTQRFQGALEKLFF
cdr3_nt: TGTGCCAGCACCCAGAGGTTCCAGGGGGCCTTGGAAAAACTGTTTTTT
j_call: TRBJ1-4
clone_size: -
v_call: TRBV6-6
cdr3_length: 16
d_call: TRBD1

cdr3_aa: CASSYGQAYGYTF
cdr3_nt: TGTGCCAGCAGTTACGGACAGGCCTATGGCTACACCTTC
j_call: TRBJ1-2
clone_size: -
v_call: TRBV6-2/TRBV6-3
cdr3_length: 13
d_call: TRBD1

cdr3_aa: CASSLGGTAGGEKLFF
cdr3_nt: TGTGCCAGCAGCTTAGGCGGGACGGCAGGTGGTGAAAAACTGTTTTTT
j_call: TRBJ1-4
clone_size: -
v_call: TRBV13
cdr3_length: 16
d_call: -

cdr3_aa: CASSLWGRPNTDTQYF
cdr3_nt: TGTGCCAGCAGCTTATGGGGACGGCCGAACACAGATACGCAGTATTTT
j_call: TRBJ2-3
clone_size: -
v_call: TRBV11-2
cdr3_length: 16
d_call: -

cdr3_aa: CASSVDLQGELIPYGYTF
cdr3_nt: TGTGCCAGCAGCGTAGATCTACAGGGGGAGCTTATCCCCTATGGCTACACCTTC
j_call: TRBJ1-2
clone_size: -
v_call: TRBV9
cdr3_length: 18
d_call: TRBD1

cdr3_aa: CASSQEIHEQYF
cdr3_nt: TGTGCCAGCAGCCAAGAAATCCACGAGCAGTACTTC
j_call: TRBJ2-7
clone_size: -
v_call: TRBV3-1
cdr3_length: 12
d_call: -

cdr3_aa: CASTPLLAGDLETQYF
cdr3_nt: TGTGCCAGCACCCCCTTACTAGCGGGGGATTTGGAGACCCAGTACTTC
j_call: TRBJ2-5
clone_size: -
v_call: TRBV6-2/TRBV6-3
cdr3_length: 16
d_call: TRBD2